The 30 T cell receptor beta chains in this list originate from one sample, sequenced in a study of blood T cell repertoires in COVID-19. Only in-frame clones appear in the TCRdb table, and some are missing; sequencing was by immunoSEQ multiplex PCR. The data show roughly 130,000 clones, around three quarters seen once. Specimen: peripheral blood. Receptors originate from a man aged 60 to 69 with acute or convalescent COVID-19.

J is TRBJ2-7 and V is TRBV19, with 9 bases that match TRBD2. Germline-derived CDR1 and CDR2 are LNHDA and SQIVND (reference sequence). With 1 base clipped from V and 0 bases from J, the junction kept 1 base outside the gene matches. CDR3 length: 15 residues. The CDR3 coding sequence is TGTGCCAGTAGTATAGGACTAGCGGTCTCCTACGAGCAGTACTTC. It codes for CASSIGLAVSYEQYF.

The V and J genes are TRBV30 and TRBJ1-6, with D perhaps TRBD1 (5 bases). The germline V gene has CDR1 GTSNPN and CDR2 SVGIG (reference sequence). The CDR3 totals 13 residues. The V end lost 7 bases, the J end lost 5 bases, and 12 bases lay between the germline ends. In nucleotides, the CDR3 is TGTGCCTCTCACGGCAGGGATAATTCACCCCTCCACTTT. Translation: CASHGRDNSPLHF.

This clone was detected once. CDR3 residues: CASSSRQGWTGNTIYF. In DNA, the CDR3 is TGTGCCAGTAGTTCCCGACAGGGGTGGACTGGAAACACCATATATTTT. V usage is TRBV19 and J usage is TRBJ1-3, with 8 bases lining up with TRBD1. V was clipped by 5 bases and J by 2 bases; unmatched bases: 8. Germline V gene sequence: CDR1 LNHDA, CDR2 SQIVND (reference sequence). The CDR3 has 16 residues.

The chain employs TRBV5-8 and TRBJ2-7; possible D gene TRBD2, 6 bases. The CDR3 runs to 15 residues. V lost 1 base and J lost 2, with 13 bases in between. The germline V gene has CDR1 SGHTS and CDR2 YDEGEE. The CDR3 reads CASSLRGVRAYEQYF. The CDR3 DNA follows: TGTGCCAGCAGCTTGCGCGGGGTGCGCGCCTACGAGCAGTACTTC.

This sequence joins TRBV19 and TRBJ2-7; a weak D match, TRBD1 (7 bases). The length of the CDR3 is 13 residues. Germline V gene sequence: CDR1 LNHDA, CDR2 SQIVND (reference sequence). The V end was cut by 3 bases, the J end by 8 bases, with 14 bases between. The CDR3 loop is CASSILGGGQQYF. The DNA for the CDR3 is TGTGCCAGTAGTATCCTTGGAGGGGGCCAGCAGTACTTC. Full variable domain (outside the CDR3, taken from reference TRBV19 and TRBJ2-7): DGGITQSPKYLFRKEGQNVTLSCEQNLNHDAMYWYRQDPGQGLRLIYYSQIVNDFQKGDIAEGYSVSREKKESFPLTVTSAQKNPTAFYLCASSILGGGQQYFGPGTRLTVT.

The CDR3 region is CASSDMRNSGANVLTF. CDR3 nucleotide sequence: TGTGCCAGTAGCGATATGAGGAACTCTGGGGCCAACGTCCTGACTTTC. The J gene is TRBJ2-6, the V gene TRBV19; unclear D gene. V gave up 6 bases and J gave up 0 bases, with 12 bases separating them. The CDR3 spans 16 residues. Germline V gene data show CDR1 as LNHDA and CDR2 as SQIVND (reference sequence).

V is TRBV28 and J is TRBJ1-2; 10 nucleotides line up with TRBD1. The V and J ends lost 6 bases and 7 bases, in that order; junction bases with no gene match: 5. The CDR3 has 13 amino acids. Germline V CDR1 and CDR2: MDHEN, SYDVKM. The CDR3 reads CASRLTGGRGYTF. CDR3 DNA: TGTGCCAGCAGATTGACAGGGGGCCGTGGCTACACCTTC.

The chain recombines TRBV28 with TRBJ2-7; D not certain. Trimming removed 4 bases at V and 3 bases at J, with 7 bases between. CDR1 is MDHEN, CDR2 SYDVKM, per germline. The CDR3 is 12 residues long. The CDR3 coding sequence is TGTGCCAGCAGTTGGGCAGGCTACGAGCAGTACTTC. This gives the protein CASSWAGYEQYF.

This rearrangement joins TRBV7-9 to TRBJ1-5, with TRBD1 matching over 9 bases. CDR1 and CDR2 (germline): SEHNR, FQNEAQ (reference sequence). The CDR3 has 17 residues. Trimming removed 5 bases from V and 1 base from J; junction bases left unmatched: 9. The CDR3 DNA reads TGTGCCAGCAGCACAGAGGACAGGGGATACAGCAATCAGCCCCAGCATTTT. Residues: CASSTEDRGYSNQPQHF.

This clone was counted once. The genes are TRBV6-5 and TRBJ2-1; D not resolved. Trimming stripped 2 bases from V and 7 bases from J, with 15 bases between. The germline V gene encodes CDR1 MNHEY and CDR2 SVGAGI. The CDR3 covers 15 residues. CDR3 coding DNA: TGTGCCAGCAGTTACGGGTCTAGTAGTGTGAATGAGCAGTTCTTC. This translates into CASSYGSSSVNEQFF.

The chain joins TRBV11-2 to TRBJ2-3, with 10 bases lining up with TRBD2. The CDR3 loop spans 19 amino acids. J gave up 7 bases and V 2 bases, and 18 bases lay outside the gene matches. Germline values: CDR1 SGHAT, CDR2 FQNNGV. The CDR3 DNA follows: TGTGCCAGCAGCTTAACCCCTACTAGCGGGGCCACGCTCGGGAATACGCAGTATTTT. This translates into CASSLTPTSGATLGNTQYF.

This chain connects TRBV4-1 to TRBJ1-2; the match to TRBD1 covers 7 bases. From germline, CDR1 is MGHRA and CDR2 YSYEKL. This CDR3 is 14 amino acids long. The ends lost 3 bases at V and 6 bases at J; junction bases unmatched: 7. CDR3 amino acids: CASSHVTGAHGYTF. The DNA of the CDR3 is TGCGCCAGCAGCCACGTTACAGGGGCCCATGGCTACACCTTC.

The chain uses TRBV7-2 and TRBJ2-1, with D tentatively TRBD1 (7 bases). The CDR3 spans 14 residues. Germline values: CDR1 SGHTA, CDR2 FQGNSA. With 3 bases removed from V and 9 bases from J, the gap between germline ends came to 15 bases. CDR3 region: CASSFPGGYSEQFF. CDR3 sequence (DNA): TGTGCCAGCAGCTTCCCAGGGGGGTATAGTGAGCAGTTCTTC. Full variable domain (missing parts from reference TRBV7-2 and TRBJ2-1): GAGVSQSPSNKVTEKGKDVELRCDPISGHTALYWYRQSLGQGLEFLIYFQGNSAPDKSGLPSDRFSAERTGGSVSTLTIQRTQQEDSAVYLCASSFPGGYSEQFFGPGTRLTVL.

Here the CDR3 DNA reads TGTGCCAGCAGCCCGACAGTATCAATTATTAGGAACACTGAAGCTTTCTTT. It translates to CASSPTVSIIRNTEAFF. The chain couples TRBV3-1 (or the pseudogene TRBV3-2) to TRBJ1-1; D is perhaps TRBD1 (5 bases). This CDR3 is built from 17 residues. V was pared by 4 bases and J by 1 base, with 19 bases between. Germline V CDR1 and CDR2: LGHDT, YNNKEL (reference sequence).

This rearrangement joins TRBV9 to TRBJ2-7; 14 positions match TRBD2. Germline CDR1 is SGDLS and CDR2 is YYNGEE. The CDR3 has 16 amino acids. The ends lost 0 bases at V and 5 bases at J; junction bases unmatched: 4. CDR3 in amino acids: CASSVAGTSGRHEQYF. The CDR3 DNA reads as TGTGCCAGCAGCGTAGCGGGGACTAGCGGGAGACACGAGCAGTACTTC.

This clone was observed a handful of times. The J gene is TRBJ2-2, the V gene TRBV19, with TRBD2 as a possible D gene (5 bases). The V and J ends lost 2 bases and 0 bases respectively, with 10 bases between them. From germline, CDR1 is LNHDA and CDR2 SQIVND (reference sequence). This CDR3 has 16 amino acids. DNA for the CDR3: TGTGCCAGTAGTATAACTGCGGGCCCGAACACCGGGGAGCTGTTTTTT. This codes for CASSITAGPNTGELFF.

The chain couples TRBV19 to TRBJ2-2; D is possibly TRBD1 (6 bases). Germline V CDR1 and CDR2: LNHDA, SQIVND (reference sequence). The CDR3 has 12 residues. Trimming took off 6 bases at V and 4 bases at J, with 6 bases between the two ends. The CDR3 DNA reads TGTGCCAGTAGGGACAGCACCGGGGAGCTGTTTTTT. Translated, it gives CASRDSTGELFF.

The chain carries TRBV19 and TRBJ2-1; 7 bases match TRBD2. CDR3 length: 13 amino acids. Trimming removed 3 bases from V and 7 bases from J; junction bases left unmatched: 3. The germline V gene has CDR1 LNHDA and CDR2 SQIVND (reference sequence). The CDR3 sequence is CASSMREWNEQFF. Here the CDR3 DNA reads TGTGCCAGTAGTATGCGGGAGTGGAATGAGCAGTTCTTC.

The V gene is TRBV19, the J gene TRBJ1-5, with unresolved D. The germline gives CDR1 LNHDA, CDR2 SQIVND (reference sequence). This CDR3 has 15 amino acids. The V and J ends lost 0 bases and 2 bases respectively, with 8 bases between them. For the CDR3, the DNA is TGTGCCAGTAGTATAGAGCCTGGAGGCAATCAGCCCCAGCATTTT. This sequence encodes CASSIEPGGNQPQHF.

There are many counts of this clone. The chain carries TRBV15 and TRBJ2-1; possible D gene TRBD2, 6 bases. V lost 1 base and J 6 bases, leaving 13 bases between the germline ends. The CDR3 sequence is 15 residues long. Germline CDR1 is LNHNV and CDR2 is YYDKDF (reference sequence). CDR3 loop: CATSRAASDPNEQFF. The CDR3 bases are TGTGCCACCAGCAGAGCTGCTAGCGACCCCAATGAGCAGTTCTTC.

The CDR3 loop is CAGREAQGFFSGANVLTF. DNA for the CDR3: TGTGCCGGACGTGAGGCCCAGGGTTTCTTCTCTGGGGCCAACGTCCTGACTTTC. The chain employs TRBV7-2 and TRBJ2-6; a weak D match, TRBD1 (5 bases). The V end was cut by 11 bases, the J end by 0 bases, with 23 bases between. The CDR3 runs 18 residues. Germline CDR1 SGHTA, CDR2 FQGNSA.

This sequence joins TRBV18 and TRBJ1-2, with D tentatively TRBD1 (5 bases). Germline V gives CDR1 KGHSH, CDR2 LQKENI. The CDR3 has 14 amino acids. V was trimmed by 0 bases and J by 4 bases, leaving 9 bases between them. Here the CDR3 reads CASSPPGTPYGYTF. DNA for the CDR3: TGTGCCAGCTCACCACCCGGGACTCCCTATGGCTACACCTTC.

This chain uses TRBV5-1 with TRBJ2-6; 11 bases align to TRBD1. The junction had 6 bases not matched to a gene; V was cut back by 0 bases and J by 4 bases. CDR1 and CDR2 (germline): SGHRS, YFSETQ. The CDR3 is 18 amino acids. The CDR3 here is CASSLGGQGALGANVLTF. CDR3 in DNA: TGCGCCAGCAGCTTGGGTGGACAGGGGGCGCTGGGGGCCAACGTCCTGACTTTC.

The chain joins TRBV11-2 to TRBJ2-6; no reliable D call. The CDR3 sequence is 16 residues long. Trimming took off 3 bases at V and 0 bases at J, with 9 bases between the two ends. CDR1 and CDR2 from the germline V gene are SGHAT and FQNNGV. The DNA for the CDR3 is TGTGCCAGCAGCTTCCGCACTGTCTCTGGGGCCAACGTCCTGACTTTC. Translation: CASSFRTVSGANVLTF.

This clone was detected only a few times. The CDR3 protein is CASRLAPTVTDTQYF. In DNA form, the CDR3 reads TGTGCCAGCAGACTAGCTCCCACCGTCACAGATACGCAGTATTTT. The chain uses TRBV7-9 and TRBJ2-3; maybe TRBD2 (6 bases). Germline V gene sequence: CDR1 SEHNR, CDR2 FQNEAQ (reference sequence). The CDR3 length is 15 residues. V was shortened by 6 bases and J by 2 bases, with 15 bases between the two germline ends.

The J gene is TRBJ2-2, the V gene TRBV6-2 or TRBV6-3; 7 nucleotides line up with TRBD1. Germline CDR1 reads MNHEY; CDR2 reads SVGEGT. The CDR3 loop spans 17 amino acids. Trimming took 2 bases from V and 3 from J; bases not matched to a gene: 9. CDR3 region: CASSYRQGVADTGELFF. CDR3 bases: TGTGCCAGCAGTTACAGGCAGGGGGTAGCCGACACCGGGGAGCTGTTTTTT.

The genes are TRBV24-1 and TRBJ2-3; 8 positions match TRBD2. Trimming removed 7 bases from V and 0 bases from J; junction bases left unmatched: 5. The CDR3 loop spans 15 amino acids. CDR1 is KGHDR, CDR2 SFDVKD, per germline. CDR3 nucleotide sequence: TGTGCCACCAGCCAGACTAGCGAGAGCACAGATACGCAGTATTTT. The encoded protein is CATSQTSESTDTQYF.

The J gene is TRBJ2-2, the V gene TRBV2, with a weak D call TRBD2 (6 bases). Trimming stripped 8 bases from V and 5 bases from J, with 12 bases between. The CDR3 is 13 residues long. Looked up from germline, CDR1 is SNHLY and CDR2 is FYNNEI. The CDR3 loop is CASFGGRTGELFF. The CDR3 coding sequence is TGTGCCAGCTTCGGGGGTAGAACCGGGGAGCTGTTTTTT.

The V gene is TRBV19, the J gene TRBJ2-7; tentatively, D is TRBD1 (6 bases). Germline CDR1 and CDR2: LNHDA and SQIVND (reference sequence). The CDR3 is made up of 14 amino acids. V was pared by 4 bases and J by 4 bases, with 14 bases between. DNA of the CDR3: TGTGCCAGTAGTAACATTGGGACAAAATACGAGCAGTACTTC. This encodes CASSNIGTKYEQYF.

The chain recombines TRBV9 with TRBJ2-5; 9 bases map to TRBD1. The germline V gene has CDR1 SGDLS and CDR2 YYNGEE. CDR3 size: 15 residues. With V trimmed by 0 bases and J by 1 base, 1 base remained unmatched. The CDR3 DNA reads as TGTGCCAGCAGCGTAGGGACAGGGGCCCAAGAGACCCAGTACTTC. This gives the protein CASSVGTGAQETQYF.